This T cell receptor beta chain was sequenced for a study of blood T cells in healthy people across ages. Study-level results: Using unsorted PBMCs precluded a conclusive naive versus antigen-experienced comparison. One million T cells yielded diversity estimates that were considered underestimates.

CDR3 size: 18 residues. Trimming cost V 3 bases and J 4 bases; bases outside gene matches: 12. Germline lookup yields CDR1 ENHRY and CDR2 SYGVKD. A J-beta primer mix and a sample-barcoded 5' primer were used in a second PCR of roughly 6 to 12 cycles. TCRdb fed the 5' RACE reads into MiXCR, producing one record per CDR3 protein. The sample includes about 830,000 distinct CDR3 sequences, approximately 59% seen only once; the top ten take about a quarter. The sample holds a few counts of this clonotype. No antigen is known for it. The people who gave samples were healthy Caucasians from Russia, aged roughly 6 to 100. Each donor had roughly 10 milliliters of peripheral blood drawn.

The sequenced sample consisted of blood. This chain connects TRBV10-3 to TRBJ2-1; 10 bases map to TRBD2. The clonotype comes from a man younger than 45 in good health. The CDR3, as DNA: TGTGCCATCAGTGAAGCGTTCGGACTAGCGGTCTCTTACAATGAGCAGTTCTTC. It codes for CAISEAFGLAVSYNEQFF.